A single T cell receptor (beta chain) is shown here with its context. Its target is not known. CDR1 SGHDT and CDR2 YYEEEE come from the germline V gene. This CDR3 is 14 amino acids long. The V and J ends lost 0 bases and 4 bases respectively, with 5 bases between them. Only in-frame clones appear in the TCRdb table, and some are missing; sequencing was by immunoSEQ multiplex PCR. The sample carries 100,000 to 150,000 clones, about 89% recorded once. The data belong to a study of T cell responses to AZD1222 COVID-19 vaccine. Study observations and caveats: Repertoire samples came only from after the peak T cell response. A mostly white British donor set with more females was recruited, and clonal diversity was possibly underestimated. A reported finding is that nearly half of spike-specific TCRs target unmutated variant regions.

The source of this sequence is an adult in good health. The source material was peripheral blood, sampled on day 0 of AZD1222 vaccination. The chain has TRBV5-6 and TRBJ2-6; no definite D call. CDR3 nucleotides: TGTGCCAGCAGCTTGGAAGCGGGGGCCAACGTCCTGACTTTC. It yields the protein CASSLEAGANVLTF. Complete variable domain (other parts from reference TRBV5-6 and TRBJ2-6): DAGVTQSPTHLIKTRGQQVTLRCSPKSGHDTVSWYQQALGQGPQFIFQYYEEEERQRGNFPDRFSGHQFPNYSSELNVNALLLGDSALYLCASSLEAGANVLTFGAGSRLTVL.